The T cell receptor beta chain under discussion was sequenced for a study of vaccination effects on CD4 cells after COVID-19. As to this clone: Its antigen is as yet unknown. Distinct nucleotide sequences in the sample also encode this CDR3.

Antigen-specific CD4+ T cells expanded by the ViraFEST assay with viral peptide pools were then sequenced. Culture lasted about 10 days before CD4+ T cell isolation. BNT162b2 vaccine or mRNA-1273 vaccine was given to participants in two doses. Half-medium changes using IL-2 medium occurred on days 3 and 7. Study observations and caveats: From healthy vaccinees, only 1 of 255 vaccine-induced clones also reacted to common cold coronaviruses.

The repertoire was sequenced with immunoSEQ multiplex PCR; TCRdb's copy has only in-frame clones and lacks some. In the table there are 20,000 to 30,000 clones, roughly 85% of which are singletons. The specimen comprised CD4+ T cells from PBMCs cultured with SARS-CoV-2 spike peptides, sampled after COVID-19 vaccination. The receptor was isolated from a human donor who received a COVID-19 vaccine. Some clones in this sample may be carry-over from other donors' samples.

CDR3 region: CASSLRQGEETQYF. The CDR3 coding sequence is TGCGCCAGCAGCTTGAGACAGGGGGAAGAGACCCAGTACTTC. The chain links TRBV5-1 to TRBJ2-5; 9 bases are a match to TRBD1. After removal of 1 base from V and 3 bases from J, the junction contained 1 base not matched to a gene. The CDR3 contains 14 residues. Germline V gene lookup returns CDR1 SGHRS and CDR2 YFSETQ.